Described below is a single TCR beta chain sequence and its context. Its antigen is not yet known. Base qualities are not recorded, but no much larger clone differs from it by a single base. From a lookup of the germline V gene (reference sequence), CDR1 and CDR2 are SGHKS and YYEKEE. From the cysteine through the phenylalanine, the CDR3 covers 15 amino acids. This entry keeps only the CDR3 DNA: 45 bases, framed from base 1. Trimming at the junction amounts to 0 bases on V and 4 bases on J, and the germline ends lie 13 bases apart. The immunoSEQ assay at survey resolution was applied to genomic DNA for sequencing of TCRbeta rearrangements. Per the authors' processing: In the TCR sequencing data, the lowest productive clonotype frequency that could be detected was 2.59 x 10-5. Analyses included only productive TCRbeta rearrangements, meaning complete and in-frame sequences. The clonality of each sample was calculated as Simpson clonality in the immunoSEQ Analyzer version 3.0. Clones were binned by frequency as very rare, small, medium, large (1-20%) or hyperexpanded (>20%). Generation probabilities were estimated with OLGA 1.2.3, V-gene circos plots were generated with VDJtools, specificities were searched for in VDJdb, and CDR3 motifs were identified with GLIPH. TCRdb limited this immuneACCESS table to in-frame rearrangements with V and J called. A share of clones is missing; checked studies link under half to unresolved V genes, and the rest is unexplained. V, J and clone size derive from that table, while D and trimming were established from the DNA sequence. Here the sample has about 31,000 clones; just over 75% occur a single time. The ten largest clones take up roughly 7% of the sample.

This sample was included in a study of STAT5B mutations in CD4+ large granular lymphocyte leukemia (dated by TCRdb to between 2021 and 2024). Context from the whole study: Among the healthy controls, the CDR3 'QG' motif was associated with a particular HLA allele. The study compared the TCRbeta repertoires of patients with CD4+ T-cell large granular lymphocyte leukemia against those of healthy blood donors. The purity of purified fractions was confirmed by flow cytometry on FACSCanto II or FACSVerse to exceed 95% among lymphocytes. Results the study describes overall, beyond this receptor: TRBV06-family usage was enriched among the top patient clones (8/27) compared with healthy controls (2/35). Greater clonality appeared to be present in CD4-sorted patient repertoires than in healthy CD4+ repertoires, and the difference was retained after the putative leukemic clones were removed. Data were not HLA-matched; higher clonality in CD4+ versus CD8+ T-LGLL could reflect the relatively small sample size. The main leukemic clonotypes were found to be private to each patient, although around 25% of the main leukemic clonotypes were detected at low frequency in the non-leukemic repertoires of other patients.

The healthy control group was made up of a few dozen blood donors, and the Finnish Red Cross blood service supplied their buffy coats. All TCR-sequenced material derived from peripheral blood: patient blood samples and healthy donor buffy coats. Peripheral blood mononuclear cells were isolated by Ficoll-Hypaque gradient centrifugation. For the healthy controls, CD4+ cells were obtained from buffy coats by magnetic purification. Genomic DNA was extracted with the Gentra Puregene Cell and Tissue kit and quantified on a Qubit 2.0 fluorometer. The material sequenced was CD4+ T cells from blood buffy coats. The sequence was collected from a human donor in good health. The V and J segments used are TRBV5-5 and TRBJ1-1; the best D guess is TRBD1, with 5 bases matching. The nucleotide sequence is given as TGTGCCAGCAGCTTGGCGGGGGTGGGGGTCACTGAAGCTTTCTTT. It codes for CASSLAGVGVTEAFF.